Listed here are 21 T cell receptor beta chains from one sample, sequenced in a study of blood T cell repertoires in COVID-19. Some clones are missing from TCRdb's copy, which holds only in-frame ones; the method was immunoSEQ multiplex PCR. The sample carries a few hundred thousand clones, more than 75% recorded once. Sequenced sample: peripheral blood. These receptors originate from a woman aged 25 to 45 who had recovered from COVID-19.

The chain is built from TRBV9 and TRBJ2-2; TRBD2 matches 11 bases. Germline V gives CDR1 SGDLS, CDR2 YYNGEE. The CDR3 is 15 residues long. V shed 2 bases, J shed 4 bases, and the junction held 1 base outside the gene matches. CDR3 DNA: TGTGCCAGCAGCGTGGGACTAGCGGCCACCGGGGAGCTGTTTTTT. It codes for CASSVGLAATGELFF.

This clone was detected only once. The genes are TRBV12-5 and TRBJ2-7; 8 bases are shared with TRBD1. In germline, CDR1 is LGHNT, CDR2 FRNRAP. The CDR3 consists of 14 residues. V trimming: 6 bases; J trimming: 2 bases; junction bases outside the gene matches: 6. For the CDR3, the DNA is TGTGCTAGTGGCCGGACAGGGACCGCCTACGAGCAGTACTTC. It codes for CASGRTGTAYEQYF.

The chain recombines TRBV15 with TRBJ2-7, with 10 bases fitting TRBD2. CDR3 size: 20 residues. Trimming removed 1 base from V and 3 bases from J; junction bases left unmatched: 18. Germline CDR1 LNHNV, CDR2 YYDKDF (reference sequence). DNA of the CDR3: TGTGCCACCAGCAGAGGTTGGTCTAGCGGGAGCGACGGGGGGGACTACGAGCAGTACTTC. Protein sequence: CATSRGWSSGSDGGDYEQYF.

CDR3 bases: TGTGCCAGCAGACTCCGGGAATATAGCAATCAGCCCCAGCATTTT. It encodes CASRLREYSNQPQHF. The chain couples TRBV6-5 to TRBJ1-5; the D is unclear. V dropped 6 bases and J dropped 0 bases, with 12 bases sitting between them. CDR3 length: 15 amino acids. The germline CDR1 and CDR2 sequences are MNHEY and SVGAGI.

The J gene is TRBJ1-4, the V gene TRBV30; TRBD1 aligns across 10 bases. The V gene's germline CDR1 is GTSNPN and CDR2 SVGIG (reference sequence). The CDR3 is made up of 14 amino acids. V was pared by 3 bases and J by 8 bases, with 6 bases of the junction left unmatched. CDR3 bases: TGTGCCTGGAGCCAGGGACAGGGGAACGAAAAACTGTTTTTT. This codes for CAWSQGQGNEKLFF.

CDR3 coding DNA: TGTGCCAGTACCCGGGACATAGAAGAGACCCAGTACTTC. As protein: CASTRDIEETQYF. V gene TRBV2 combines with J gene TRBJ2-5, with D possibly TRBD1 on 6 matching bases. Germline V lookup: CDR1 SNHLY, CDR2 FYNNEI. This CDR3 is built from 13 residues. The V and J ends lost 9 bases and 3 bases respectively, with 14 bases between them.

J is TRBJ1-3 and V is TRBV5-1; D unresolved. The V end was cut by 0 bases, the J end by 0 bases, with 7 bases between. The CDR3 is 15 amino acids. Germline CDR1 and CDR2: SGHRS and YFSETQ. CDR3 sequence (DNA): TGCGCCAGCAGCTTGGACGGGAGCTCTGGAAACACCATATATTTT. Residues: CASSLDGSSGNTIYF.

The chain uses TRBV7-6 and TRBJ2-7; a possible D gene is TRBD2 (5 bases). This CDR3 spans 14 amino acids. The V and J ends lost 2 bases and 3 bases respectively, with 11 bases between them. The germline CDR1 and CDR2 sequences are SGHVS and FNYEAQ. The CDR3, as DNA: TGTGCCAGCAGCTTACTTGCCGGACTCTACGAGCAGTACTTC. It translates to CASSLLAGLYEQYF.

The CDR3: CASSGGSYEQYF. CDR3 DNA sequence: TGTGCCAGCTCTGGCGGTTCCTACGAGCAGTACTTC. This chain links TRBV12-3 or TRBV12-4 with TRBJ2-7, with no clear D. V lost 8 bases to trimming and J lost 1 base, with 9 bases between them. There are 12 residues in the CDR3.

The chain employs TRBV6-2 or TRBV6-3 and TRBJ1-1; D is undetermined. Germline-derived CDR1 and CDR2 are MNHEY and SVGEGT. CDR3 size: 12 residues. Trimming removed 5 bases from V and 2 bases from J, with 6 bases in between. The CDR3 here is CASSPPNTEAFF. CDR3 DNA sequence: TGTGCCAGCAGTCCCCCTAACACTGAAGCTTTCTTT.

As concerns this clone: The same CDR3 can be traced to other DNA sequences in this sample. The J gene is TRBJ1-1, the V gene TRBV5-1; 10 positions agree with TRBD1. Germline values: CDR1 SGHRS, CDR2 YFSETQ. Germline trimming cut 4 bases from V and 3 bases from J; bases unmatched to any gene: 6. The length of the CDR3 is 15 residues. As DNA, the CDR3 is TGCGCCAGCAGCCCGGGACAGGGGCTGGACACTGAAGCTTTCTTT. Its translation is CASSPGQGLDTEAFF. Looking up the rest from reference TRBV5-1 and TRBJ1-1 gives the full variable domain: KAGVTQTPRYLIKTRGQQVTLSCSPISGHRSVSWYQQTPGQGLQFLFEYFSETQRNKGNFPGRFSGRQFSNSRSEMNVSTLELGDSALYLCASSPGQGLDTEAFFGQGTRLTVV.

This chain joins TRBV2 and TRBJ2-1; the match to TRBD2 covers 11 bases. Per the germline V gene, CDR1 is SNHLY and CDR2 is FYNNEI. The CDR3 runs to 14 residues. V lost 6 bases, J lost 5 bases, and 3 bases stayed unmatched. CDR3 in amino acids: CASSGTSGNNEQFF. The DNA for the CDR3 is TGTGCCAGCAGCGGGACTAGCGGTAACAATGAGCAGTTCTTC.

This chain joins TRBV12-3 or TRBV12-4 and TRBJ2-7, with TRBD1 as a possible D gene (6 bases). CDR3 length equals 12 residues. Trimming took 6 bases from V and 5 from J, leaving 11 bases between them. CDR3 amino acids: CASRGARNEQYF. In nucleotides, the CDR3 is TGTGCCAGCAGGGGGGCAAGGAACGAGCAGTACTTC.

V gene TRBV2 combines with J gene TRBJ2-3; TRBD2 might be the D (6 bases). CDR1 is SNHLY and CDR2 is FYNNEI in the germline V gene. V gave up 3 bases and J gave up 0 bases, with 7 bases separating them. The CDR3 runs to 14 residues. CDR3 coding DNA: TGTGCCAGCAGTGAGGGGACTAGCACAGATACGCAGTATTTT. Translated: CASSEGTSTDTQYF.

The V and J genes are TRBV28 and TRBJ1-2; 7 nucleotides line up with TRBD1. The length of the CDR3 is 15 residues. Trimming took 3 bases from V and 6 from J; bases not matched to a gene: 10. CDR1 and CDR2 (germline): MDHEN, SYDVKM. This CDR3 reads CASSFPGQILHGYTF. CDR3 in DNA: TGTGCCAGCAGTTTCCCGGGACAGATCTTACATGGCTACACCTTC.

The V call is TRBV11-2, the J call TRBJ2-7; 8 positions match TRBD1. Germline V gene data show CDR1 as SGHAT and CDR2 as FQNNGV. Trimming cost V 5 bases and J 6 bases; bases outside gene matches: 12. The CDR3 totals 15 residues. The CDR3 is CASSLIGTGTSEQYF. The CDR3 DNA reads as TGTGCCAGCAGCCTAATCGGGACAGGAACGAGCGAGCAGTACTTC. The whole variable domain, filled in from reference TRBV11-2 and TRBJ2-7, reads EAGVAQSPRYKIIEKRQSVAFWCNPISGHATLYWYQQILGQGPKLLIQFQNNGVVDDSQLPKDRFSAERLKGVDSTLKIQPAKLEDSAVYLCASSLIGTGTSEQYFGPGTRLTVT.

The chain couples TRBV6-1 to TRBJ1-5, with unresolved D. With 3 bases removed from V and 8 bases from J, the gap between germline ends came to 2 bases. Germline V lookup: CDR1 MNHNS, CDR2 SASEGT. The CDR3 sequence is 10 residues long. The CDR3 spells CASSDKPQHF. CDR3 DNA sequence: TGTGCCAGCAGTGATAAGCCCCAGCATTTT.

The rearrangement links TRBV5-6 to TRBJ1-2, with D possibly TRBD1 on 5 matching bases. V shed 7 bases and J shed 4 bases, with 14 bases lying between them. CDR1 is SGHDT, CDR2 YYEEEE, per germline. CDR3 length: 13 amino acids. The CDR3 region has the DNA TGTGCCAGCGGCCAGCAGGGTAGCTATGGCTACACCTTC. Translation gives CASGQQGSYGYTF. The entire variable domain, with the rest obtained from reference TRBV5-6 and TRBJ1-2, is as follows: DAGVTQSPTHLIKTRGQQVTLRCSPKSGHDTVSWYQQALGQGPQFIFQYYEEEERQRGNFPDRFSGHQFPNYSSELNVNALLLGDSALYLCASGQQGSYGYTFGSGTRLTVV.

The chain joins TRBV11-2 to TRBJ2-5; D unresolved. The length of the CDR3 is 14 residues. Trimming cost V 0 bases and J 7 bases, with 12 bases left between them. Germline assignment: CDR1 SGHAT and CDR2 FQNNGV. The CDR3 sequence is CASSLDGPLGTQYF. The CDR3 nucleotides are TGTGCCAGCAGCTTAGATGGTCCCCTCGGGACCCAGTACTTC.

CDR3 protein: CASRLGPSGSFGEQYF. The CDR3 bases are TGCGCCAGCAGGCTGGGGCCAAGCGGGAGTTTTGGCGAGCAGTACTTC. This sequence joins TRBV5-1 and TRBJ2-7, with TRBD2 identical over 8 bases. The CDR3 totals 16 residues. The germline CDR1 and CDR2 sequences are SGHRS and YFSETQ. V was pared by 5 bases and J by 6 bases, with 16 bases of the junction left unmatched. Together with reference TRBV5-1 and TRBJ2-7, the CDR3 gives the full variable domain: KAGVTQTPRYLIKTRGQQVTLSCSPISGHRSVSWYQQTPGQGLQFLFEYFSETQRNKGNFPGRFSGRQFSNSRSEMNVSTLELGDSALYLCASRLGPSGSFGEQYFGPGTRLTVT.

The chain joins TRBV5-4 to TRBJ2-7; 7 bases are a match to TRBD1. V gave up 5 bases and J gave up 0 bases; unmatched junction bases: 5. The germline V gene has CDR1 SGHNT and CDR2 YYREEE (reference sequence). The CDR3 sequence is 14 residues long. The CDR3, as DNA: TGTGCCAGCAGTTACAGGGGCGCCTCCTACGAGCAGTACTTC. Amino acid sequence: CASSYRGASYEQYF. The full variable domain, in which reference TRBV5-4 and TRBJ2-7 provide the parts outside the CDR3, is ETGVTQSPTHLIKTRGQQVTLRCSSQSGHNTVSWYQQALGQGPQFIFQYYREEENGRGNFPPRFSGLQFPNYSSELNVNALELDDSALYLCASSYRGASYEQYFGPGTRLTVT.